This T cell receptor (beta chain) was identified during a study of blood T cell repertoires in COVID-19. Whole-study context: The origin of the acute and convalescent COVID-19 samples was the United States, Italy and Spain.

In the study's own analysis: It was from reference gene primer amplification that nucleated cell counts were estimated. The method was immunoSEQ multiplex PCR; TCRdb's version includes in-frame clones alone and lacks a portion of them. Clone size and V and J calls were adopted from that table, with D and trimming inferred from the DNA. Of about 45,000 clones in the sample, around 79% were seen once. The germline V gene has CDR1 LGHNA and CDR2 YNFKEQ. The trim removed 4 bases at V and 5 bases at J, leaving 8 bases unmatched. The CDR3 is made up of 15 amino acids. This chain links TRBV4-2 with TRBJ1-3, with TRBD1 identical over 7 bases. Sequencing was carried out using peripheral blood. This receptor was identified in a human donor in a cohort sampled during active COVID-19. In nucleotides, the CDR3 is TGTGCCAGCAGCCCTACGACAGGGTTGAGAAACACCATATATTTT. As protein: CASSPTTGLRNTIYF.